This T cell receptor (beta chain) appears in the sequencing data of a study of regulatory and conventional T cells in RAG deficiency. The study's findings and limits: Control T-cell subsets had markedly higher Shannon entropy and lower Simpson indices than RAG-deficient patients. Patient subsets had shorter CDR3s; Omenn Treg-Tconv overlap exceeded 90%. Omenn CD25-high CD127-low cells may be activated cells, not true Tregs.

Repertoires were generated with immunoSEQ multiplex PCR, while TCRdb's copy carries only in-frame clones and drops some. The sample holds tens of thousands of clones, approximately 90% seen once. Germline V lookup: CDR1 SGHRS, CDR2 YFSETQ. The length of the CDR3 is 18 residues. After removal of 4 bases from V and 5 bases from J, the junction contained 19 bases not matched to a gene. A remark on this clone: Antigen specificity is unknown.

The same specimen was also included in a second study, on regulatory T cells. That work contributes: Primers: 52 TRBV forward and 13 TRBJ reverse. In patients, unique TRB V-J pairs were restricted and V/J usage skewed, especially in Tregs.

The chain employs TRBV5-1 and TRBJ2-7; 9 nucleotides match TRBD1. Source material: CD8+ T cells sorted from blood. The receptor comes from a human donor in good health. The CDR3 region is CASSPLYGTGPAVDEQYF. The CDR3 region has the DNA TGCGCCAGCAGCCCTCTATACGGGACAGGGCCCGCCGTGGACGAGCAGTACTTC.